The 9 T cell receptor beta chains reported below all come from one sample, sequenced in a study of cytomegalovirus exposure and HLA in healthy donors (dated by TCRdb to the late 2010s). Library construction relied on the immunoSEQ multiplex PCR assay. The multiplex PCR relied on a mix of 60 forward primers for TCR Vbeta segments and 13 reverse primers for TCR Jbeta segments. TCRdb provides this immuneACCESS table in a form limited to in-frame rearrangements. Some clones are lacking; in checked studies, under half of them reflect an unresolved V gene, and why the rest are absent is not known. The sample table holds fewer than 150,000 clones, of which roughly 77% were seen once. 4.5% to 5% of the sample is in the top ten clones. The sample taken for sequencing was PBMCs. Every receptor here comes from a middle-aged man in good health and CMV-seropositive.

The CDR3 DNA reads TGTGCCAGCTCCGACAGGGGATTTGGCTACACCTTC. It codes for CASSDRGFGYTF. V usage is TRBV13 and J usage is TRBJ1-2; TRBD1 matches 8 bases. The CDR3 is 12 residues long. Trimming took 8 bases from V and 7 from J; bases not matched to a gene: 6. Germline CDR1 PRHDT, CDR2 FYEKMQ (reference sequence).

The chain has TRBV19 and TRBJ1-5; D is possibly TRBD1 (6 bases). V dropped 5 bases and J dropped 4 bases, with 15 bases sitting between them. The length of the CDR3 is 15 residues. From germline, CDR1 is LNHDA and CDR2 SQIVND (reference sequence). The CDR3 region is CASSYTGIGNQPQHF. CDR3 nucleotide sequence: TGTGCCAGTAGTTACACAGGGATTGGGAATCAGCCCCAGCATTTT.

This chain links TRBV21-1 with TRBJ2-7; the table calls TRBD2, which could not be checked here. TRBV21-1 is flagged as a pseudogene. The CDR3 spans 15 residues. For the CDR3, the DNA is TGTGCCAGCAGACCACGGACTAGCGGGTCCTACGAGCAGTACTTC. Protein sequence: CASRPRTSGSYEQYF.

The chain has TRBV19 and TRBJ1-6, with D possibly matching TRBD1 (6 bases). Deletions cut 3 bases from V and 6 bases from J, with 9 bases between. Germline V gives CDR1 LNHDA, CDR2 SQIVND (reference sequence). The CDR3 consists of 14 residues. The CDR3 nucleotides read TGTGCCAGTAGTATGGGGGGGGCTAATTCACCCCTCCACTTT. Residues: CASSMGGANSPLHF.

This chain connects TRBV30 to TRBJ2-7, with TRBD1 as a possible D gene (6 bases). The V gene lost 8 bases and the J gene lost 5 bases, with 22 bases spanning the gap. CDR3 length equals 14 residues. CDR1 is GTSNPN, CDR2 SVGIG, per germline (reference sequence). CDR3 bases: TGTGCCGTACGGACAGACCCGATGTCCCACGAGCAGTACTTC. It encodes CAVRTDPMSHEQYF.

The chain uses TRBV7-9 and TRBJ1-2, with D tentatively TRBD1 (5 bases). V lost 5 bases and J 9 bases, leaving 16 bases between the germline ends. The CDR3 totals 13 residues. The germline CDR1 and CDR2 sequences are SEHNR and FQNEAQ (reference sequence). This CDR3 reads CASSTAYRGSYTF. DNA for the CDR3: TGTGCCAGCAGCACTGCTTACCGGGGGAGCTACACCTTC.

This clone is a singleton in its sample. V usage is TRBV7-9 and J usage is TRBJ2-3; the match to TRBD2 covers 10 bases. The CDR3 has 14 amino acids. V lost 6 bases, J lost 4 bases, and 4 bases stayed unmatched. CDR1 and CDR2 from the germline V gene are SEHNR and FQNEAQ (reference sequence). In DNA form, the CDR3 reads TGTGCCAGCAGACCCGGGACTAGCGCAGATACGCAGTATTTT. Translation: CASRPGTSADTQYF.

This chain uses TRBV2 with TRBJ1-4; 12 bases align to TRBD1. The ends lost 7 bases at V and 4 bases at J; junction bases unmatched: 4. This CDR3 is 15 amino acids long. In germline, CDR1 is SNHLY, CDR2 FYNNEI. CDR3 sequence: CASKGQGARNEKLFF. CDR3 bases: TGTGCCAGCAAGGGACAGGGGGCCCGTAATGAAAAACTGTTTTTT.

The J gene is TRBJ1-2, the V gene TRBV27, with 7 bases lining up with TRBD1. CDR3 length equals 15 residues. Germline V gene data show CDR1 as MNHEY and CDR2 as SMNVEV (reference sequence). V lost 8 bases and J lost 7; bases outside the gene matches: 16. For the CDR3, the DNA is TGTGCCAGCTCCTACGAAAGGACAGGCTCGGGTGGCTACACCTTC. Translation: CASSYERTGSGGYTF.